These 18 T cell receptor beta chains were all obtained from the same sample, sequenced in a study of blood T cells in healthy people across ages. Primed by a sample-barcoded 5' primer and a J-beta primer mix, a second PCR proceeded for roughly 7 to 11 cycles. TCRdb redid the calling of the 5' RACE reads with MiXCR, one entry per CDR3 protein. In the table there are 650,000 to 800,000 distinct CDR3 sequences, around 45% of which are singletons. The sequenced material came from blood. The receptor set was obtained from a man in his fifties or sixties in good health.

V gene TRBV24-1 combines with J gene TRBJ2-7, with a weak D call TRBD1 (6 bases). The J call may be incorrect, as the DNA end agrees better with TRBJ2-5. The CDR3 sequence is 15 residues long. Germline V gene lookup returns CDR1 KGHDR and CDR2 SFDVKD. The DNA for the CDR3 is TGTGCCACCAGTGATCCCAGGGGATTCGGAGAGACCCAGTACTTC. Encoded protein: CATSDPRGFGETQYF.

This rearrangement joins TRBV15 to TRBJ1-2; D remains ambiguous. The V gene's germline CDR1 is LNHNV and CDR2 YYDKDF (reference sequence). CDR3 size: 15 residues. The germline V and J ends were trimmed by 0 bases and 6 bases, with 14 bases remaining between them. This chain's CDR3 is CATSRDLSAGDGYTF. CDR3 nucleotides: TGTGCCACCAGCAGAGATCTCTCGGCAGGCGATGGCTACACCTTC.

This clonotype was observed a few times. The chain recombines TRBV5-1 with TRBJ1-2, with TRBD1 matching over 9 bases. The germline V gene encodes CDR1 SGHRS and CDR2 YFSETQ. The CDR3 consists of 16 residues. The J segment lost 2 bases and the V segment lost 5 bases, leaving 10 bases of the junction unmatched. CDR3 in DNA: TGCGCCAGCAGACCCGGGACAGGGTTTCGAAACTATGGCTACACCTTC. It encodes CASRPGTGFRNYGYTF. The whole variable domain, remainder taken from reference TRBV5-1 and TRBJ1-2, is KAGVTQTPRYLIKTRGQQVTLSCSPISGHRSVSWYQQTPGQGLQFLFEYFSETQRNKGNFPGRFSGRQFSNSRSEMNVSTLELGDSALYLCASRPGTGFRNYGYTFGSGTRLTVV.

CDR3 amino acids: CASSYFRTGGSETQYF. The CDR3 DNA reads TGTGCCAGCAGTTACTTTAGGACAGGGGGCTCGGAGACCCAGTACTTC. The chain has TRBV6-2 or TRBV6-3 and TRBJ2-7, with 11 bases matching TRBD1. TRBJ2-5 explains the end of the DNA better; the J call may be wrong. Germline CDR1 MNHEY, CDR2 SVGEGT. CDR3 length: 16 amino acids.

The chain recombines TRBV7-2 with TRBJ1-2; 7 nucleotides match TRBD1. This CDR3 is 16 amino acids long. V was clipped by 4 bases and J by 3 bases; unmatched bases: 11. Germline V CDR1 and CDR2: SGHTA, FQGNSA. The CDR3 loop is CASSYRRTGVDYGYTF. DNA of the CDR3: TGTGCCAGCAGCTACCGTCGGACAGGAGTAGACTATGGCTACACCTTC.

This clonotype has only a few counts. The chain joins TRBV9 to TRBJ2-5; D gene uncertain. Between the trimmed V and J ends, which lost 0 bases and 3 bases, there was a span of 9 bases. The CDR3 consists of 14 residues. CDR1 and CDR2 from the germline V gene are SGDLS and YYNGEE. The CDR3 DNA follows: TGTGCCAGCAGCGTAGGAGGTCTAGAAGAGACCCAGTACTTC. Translating gives CASSVGGLEETQYF.

The rearrangement uses TRBV11-2 and TRBJ2-1; possibly TRBD2 for D (7 bases). The CDR3 runs 14 residues. Trimming shortened V by 1 base and J by 10 bases, and 14 bases separated the two germline ends. Germline V gene data show CDR1 as SGHAT and CDR2 as FQNNGV. CDR3 in DNA: TGTGCCAGCAGCTTAGCCGGAGGGGGGGTGGAGCAGTTCTTC. It specifies CASSLAGGGVEQFF. The full variable domain, in which reference TRBV11-2 and TRBJ2-1 provide the parts outside the CDR3, is EAGVAQSPRYKIIEKRQSVAFWCNPISGHATLYWYQQILGQGPKLLIQFQNNGVVDDSQLPKDRFSAERLKGVDSTLKIQPAKLEDSAVYLCASSLAGGGVEQFFGPGTRLTVL.

This chain joins TRBV10-3 and TRBJ2-2, with D perhaps TRBD1 or TRBD2 (6 bases each). V was shortened by 4 bases and J by 4 bases, with 13 bases between the two germline ends. The CDR3 extends over 15 amino acids. CDR1 is ENHRY and CDR2 is SYGVKD in the germline V gene. CDR3 coding DNA: TGTGCCATCAGTGGCGGGACAAGCCTCACCGGGGAGCTGTTTTTT. Protein sequence: CAISGGTSLTGELFF.

This clonotype was counted only a few times. This chain uses TRBV6-1 with TRBJ1-5, with no clear D. Looked up from germline, CDR1 is MNHNS and CDR2 is SASEGT. The CDR3 runs 14 residues. The V gene lost 2 bases and the J gene lost 0 bases, with 5 bases spanning the gap. The CDR3 DNA is TGTGCCAGCAGTGAACTTGGTAGCAATCAGCCCCAGCATTTT. Its translation is CASSELGSNQPQHF.

The chain carries TRBV6-1 and TRBJ2-5, with 8 bases aligning to TRBD2. The trim removed 11 bases at V and 5 bases at J, leaving 10 bases unmatched. The germline gives CDR1 MNHNS, CDR2 SASEGT. This CDR3 is 13 amino acids long. CDR3 DNA: TGTGCCGGCACCGGGACTAGGGGGGAGACCCAGTACTTC. Its translation is CAGTGTRGETQYF.

The chain joins TRBV30 to TRBJ2-1; 7 nucleotides match TRBD1. V dropped 0 bases and J dropped 6; count of bases not matched to a gene: 8. Germline V gene lookup returns CDR1 GTSNPN and CDR2 SVGIG (reference sequence). The CDR3 totals 15 residues. The CDR3 reads CAWSVLQGGGNEQFF. The CDR3 nucleotides are TGTGCCTGGAGTGTACTCCAAGGGGGCGGCAATGAGCAGTTCTTC.

The chain recombines TRBV6-6 with TRBJ2-5; D is unresolved. Germline CDR1 and CDR2: MNHNY and SVGAGI (reference sequence). With 2 bases removed from V and 1 base from J, the gap between germline ends came to 5 bases. The CDR3 runs to 13 residues. The CDR3 sequence: CASSYTVQETQYF. For the CDR3, the DNA is TGTGCCAGCAGTTACACAGTCCAAGAGACCCAGTACTTC.

The chain combines TRBV29-1 with TRBJ1-2; the match to TRBD1 covers 8 bases. With V trimmed by 3 bases and J by 8 bases, 11 bases remained unmatched. Germline V gives CDR1 SQVTM, CDR2 ANQGSEA. The CDR3 extends over 14 amino acids. CDR3 protein: CSVEETGTGAGYTF. CDR3 nucleotide sequence: TGCAGCGTTGAGGAAACCGGGACAGGAGCCGGCTACACCTTC.

The rearrangement uses TRBV20-1 and TRBJ1-2; 12 bases are shared with TRBD1. CDR1 is DFQATT, CDR2 SNEGSKA, per germline (reference sequence). CDR3 length: 16 residues. V was pared by 4 bases and J by 5 bases, with 11 bases of the junction left unmatched. The chain's CDR3 is CSATPGQGAREYGYTF. The CDR3 region has the DNA TGCAGTGCTACTCCGGGACAGGGGGCACGTGAATATGGCTACACCTTC.

The V call is TRBV28, the J call TRBJ2-3; 7 bases are shared with TRBD2. The CDR3 has 17 residues. The ends lost 4 bases at V and 6 bases at J; junction bases unmatched: 16. Germline-derived CDR1 and CDR2 are MDHEN and SYDVKM. As DNA, the CDR3 is TGTGCCAGCAGTTCCCCCCGCGGACTAGGGTCGAGGGATACGCAGTATTTT. This sequence encodes CASSSPRGLGSRDTQYF.

V is TRBV5-1 and J is TRBJ2-2, with no clear D. Trimming stripped 3 bases from V and 3 bases from J, with 12 bases between. The CDR3 contains 15 residues. Germline V gene data show CDR1 as SGHRS and CDR2 as YFSETQ. CDR3 sequence: CASSSTTADTGELFF. As DNA, the CDR3 is TGCGCCAGCAGCTCAACTACGGCGGACACCGGGGAGCTGTTTTTT.

On this clonotype: At one end, the junction sequence differs from germline, possibly due to a read error. V usage is TRBV6-2 or TRBV6-3 and J usage is TRBJ2-7; a weak D match, TRBD2 (6 bases). The CDR3 is made up of 15 amino acids. CDR1 is MNHEY, CDR2 SVGEGT, per germline. CDR3 nucleotides: TGTTCCAGCAGTTACTCGGCGGGGCCCTCCTACGAGCAGTACTTC. It yields the protein CSSSYSAGPSYEQYF.

This clonotype was seen more than once but under ten times. This CDR3 is CASSFPTSGGDWETQYF. The CDR3 DNA follows: TGTGCCAGCAGTTTTCCGACTAGCGGGGGGGATTGGGAGACCCAGTACTTC. The gene calls are TRBV12-3 or TRBV12-4 and TRBJ2-5; 14 bases are shared with TRBD2. This CDR3 is 17 amino acids long. Trimming removed 3 bases from V and 5 bases from J; junction bases left unmatched: 8.